These 18 T cell receptor beta chains share one sample of origin, sequenced in a study of spatial heterogeneity in lung cancer. Study-wide findings and caveats: Tracking of tumor mutation counts was seen in expanded intratumoral alpha and beta TCR counts.

The time point denotes: sample taken at primary tumor resection. TCRdb re-called the 5' RACE reads through MiXCR, storing one row per CDR3 protein. The data contain around 12,000 distinct CDR3 sequences, less than 8% of them singletons. Their specific antigens are unknown. The material was lung tumor tissue, obtained at surgery. Source of these receptors: a female donor with early-stage non-small cell lung cancer.

The table lists this clonotype with many counts. J is TRBJ2-7 and V is TRBV27; 10 nucleotides line up with TRBD1. Trimming cost V 3 bases and J 2 bases; bases outside gene matches: 7. The germline gives CDR1 MNHEY, CDR2 SMNVEV (reference sequence). This CDR3 comprises 16 residues. The CDR3, as DNA: TGTGCCAGCAGTTTCCGGGGACAGGGGAGGACCTACGAGCAGTACTTC. Protein sequence: CASSFRGQGRTYEQYF.

This clonotype is categorized as medium-sized. The rearrangement links TRBV9 to TRBJ2-5; the match to TRBD1 covers 10 bases. The CDR3 contains 15 residues. Germline V gene lookup returns CDR1 SGDLS and CDR2 YYNGEE. V lost 2 bases and J lost 5; bases outside the gene matches: 6. The CDR3 nucleotides are TGTGCCAGCAGCGTTGATGGGACAGGGGAGGAGACCCAGTACTTC. It specifies CASSVDGTGEETQYF.

This clonotype was counted many times. The rearrangement joins TRBV5-1 to TRBJ1-5, with D uncertain. The V and J ends lost 0 bases and 7 bases respectively, with 11 bases between them. The germline CDR1 and CDR2 sequences are SGHRS and YFSETQ. This CDR3 is built from 14 residues. CDR3 protein: CASSLVAGGQPQHF. As DNA, the CDR3 is TGCGCCAGCAGCTTGGTGGCCGGCGGGCAGCCCCAGCATTTT.

There are many counts of this clonotype. The V call is TRBV5-4, the J call TRBJ2-2; possible D gene TRBD1, 5 bases. This CDR3 spans 16 amino acids. Germline V gene lookup returns CDR1 SGHNT and CDR2 YYREEE (reference sequence). The V and J ends lost 1 base and 3 bases respectively, with 13 bases between them. The CDR3 spells CASSLYQGRDTGELFF. The CDR3 DNA sequence: TGTGCCAGCAGCTTGTACCAGGGCAGGGACACCGGGGAGCTGTTTTTT.

This clonotype was counted only a few times. The V gene is TRBV7-2, the J gene TRBJ2-1; TRBD1 might be the D (5 bases). Per germline, CDR1 SGHTA and CDR2 FQGNSA. With 0 bases removed from V and 6 bases from J, the gap between germline ends came to 18 bases. This CDR3 has 17 amino acids. CDR3 sequence: CASSLAVRLPQGNEQFF. In nucleotides, the CDR3 is TGTGCCAGCAGCTTAGCGGTTCGGCTACCCCAGGGCAATGAGCAGTTCTTC. Using reference TRBV7-2 and TRBJ2-1 for the parts outside the CDR3, the full variable domain is GAGVSQSPSNKVTEKGKDVELRCDPISGHTALYWYRQSLGQGLEFLIYFQGNSAPDKSGLPSDRFSAERTGGSVSTLTIQRTQQEDSAVYLCASSLAVRLPQGNEQFFGPGTRLTVL.

This clonotype was picked up a small number of times. CDR3 coding DNA: TGTGCCAGCAGTACCGGACAGTTCTACGAGCAGTACTTC. Its protein is CASSTGQFYEQYF. The chain is built from TRBV11-2 and TRBJ2-7; possible D gene TRBD1, 6 bases. Germline V gene data show CDR1 as SGHAT and CDR2 as FQNNGV. This CDR3 has 13 residues. Trimming removed 6 bases from V and 3 bases from J, with 12 bases in between. The full variable domain, with the rest looked up from reference TRBV11-2 and TRBJ2-7, is EAGVAQSPRYKIIEKRQSVAFWCNPISGHATLYWYQQILGQGPKLLIQFQNNGVVDDSQLPKDRFSAERLKGVDSTLKIQPAKLEDSAVYLCASSTGQFYEQYFGPGTRLTVT.

In this sample, this clonotype is medium-sized. V is TRBV7-2 and J is TRBJ2-5, with D uncertain. CDR1 and CDR2 (germline): SGHTA, FQGNSA. V gave up 1 base and J gave up 5 bases, with 5 bases separating them. This CDR3 is 12 amino acids long. The CDR3 spells CASSLGTETQYF. The DNA of the CDR3 is TGTGCCAGCAGCTTAGGTACGGAGACCCAGTACTTC.

This clonotype showed up many times. The rearrangement links TRBV30 to TRBJ2-2; D call uncertain. Deletions cut 1 base from V and 4 bases from J, with 7 bases between. The CDR3 contains 13 residues. In germline, CDR1 is GTSNPN, CDR2 SVGIG (reference sequence). CDR3 sequence reads: CAWSAQSTGELFF. CDR3 nucleotides: TGTGCCTGGAGTGCTCAGAGCACCGGGGAGCTGTTTTTT.

This clonotype was observed at least ten times. The genes are TRBV6-2 or TRBV6-3 and TRBJ1-5; D unclear. Trimming removed 10 bases from V and 4 bases from J, with 20 bases in between. The germline V gene has CDR1 MNHEY and CDR2 SVGEGT. The CDR3 has 15 amino acids. The CDR3 loop reads CATSILRSRNQPQHF. CDR3 coding DNA: TGTGCCACCTCAATCCTTCGGTCCAGAAATCAGCCCCAGCATTTT.

The rearrangement links TRBV5-6 to TRBJ1-3; a possible D gene is TRBD1 (5 bases). Trimming pared 4 bases from V and 4 bases from J, leaving 15 bases between. The CDR3 spans 15 residues. From germline, CDR1 is SGHDT and CDR2 YYEEEE. The CDR3 is CASSPSWTPGNTIYF. CDR3 sequence (DNA): TGTGCCAGCAGCCCAAGTTGGACACCCGGAAACACCATATATTTT.

This clonotype was recorded at least ten times. This chain connects TRBV18 to TRBJ1-1, with D possibly being TRBD1 (6 bases). CDR3 length: 16 amino acids. V lost 10 bases and J lost 4, with 25 bases in between. Germline V gene lookup returns CDR1 KGHSH and CDR2 LQKENI. For the CDR3, the DNA is TGTGCCACCCTCCCGGGGCAGGGGCCGACGGGCACTGAAGCTTTCTTT. Translating it yields CATLPGQGPTGTEAFF.

CDR3 bases: TGCGCCAGCAGCCCTTCCCGCGGGAGGGATACGCAGTATTTT. Its translation: CASSPSRGRDTQYF. V usage is TRBV4-3 and J usage is TRBJ2-3, with 8 bases identical to TRBD2. The length of the CDR3 is 14 residues. V trimming: 4 bases; J trimming: 6 bases; junction bases outside the gene matches: 6. The V gene's germline CDR1 is LGHNA and CDR2 YSLEER.

This sequence joins TRBV28 and TRBJ1-4, with D unresolved. V lost 7 bases to trimming and J lost 3 bases, with 15 bases between them. The germline CDR1 and CDR2 sequences are MDHEN and SYDVKM. The length of the CDR3 is 15 residues. The CDR3 sequence: CASIQGPGANEKLFF. The CDR3 bases are TGTGCCAGCATCCAAGGTCCCGGGGCTAATGAAAAACTGTTTTTT.

This clonotype was seen many times. The chain links TRBV7-2 to TRBJ2-5; D is tentatively TRBD1 or TRBD2 (6 bases each). Germline CDR1 reads SGHTA; CDR2 reads FQGNSA. The CDR3 extends over 14 amino acids. V lost 2 bases to trimming and J lost 5 bases, with 12 bases between them. The CDR3 nucleotides are TGTGCCAGCAGCTTACTAGGGGGGTGGGAGACCCAGTACTTC. Residues: CASSLLGGWETQYF.

This clonotype was recorded at least ten times. The CDR3 sequence: CASSPRLAGNEQFF. CDR3 DNA: TGTGCCAGCAGCCCCCGACTAGCGGGGAATGAGCAGTTCTTC. The chain uses TRBV7-2 and TRBJ2-1, with 11 positions matching TRBD2. V lost 5 bases and J lost 7; bases outside the gene matches: 4. This CDR3 comprises 14 residues. CDR1 and CDR2 from the germline V gene are SGHTA and FQGNSA.

This clonotype appeared many times. V is TRBV6-5 and J is TRBJ2-7, with 7 bases identical to TRBD2. This CDR3 has 15 residues. V lost 6 bases and J lost 6; bases outside the gene matches: 14. Germline CDR1 is MNHEY and CDR2 is SVGAGI. The CDR3 nucleotides read TGTGCCAGCAGGCGGACTAGAGTGGCTTGGGGCGAGCAGTACTTC. Translating it yields CASRRTRVAWGEQYF.

This clonotype was counted many times. V is TRBV7-2 and J is TRBJ1-2, with TRBD1 as a possible D gene (5 bases). Germline V gene data show CDR1 as SGHTA and CDR2 as FQGNSA. CDR3 size: 14 residues. V shed 5 bases and J shed 0 bases, with 10 bases lying between them. This CDR3 reads CASSRDGTNYGYTF. In DNA, the CDR3 is TGTGCCAGCAGCCGGGACGGTACTAACTATGGCTACACCTTC.

This clonotype is medium-sized within its sample. The J gene is TRBJ2-1, the V gene TRBV23-1; a weak D match, TRBD1 (6 bases). TRBV23-1 falls under the ORF class, with uncertain function. V was pared by 5 bases and J by 6 bases, with 17 bases between. The CDR3 consists of 15 residues. The DNA for the CDR3 is TGCGCCAGCAGTAGAAAGGCACAGGGCAGCAATGAGCAGTTCTTC. This codes for CASSRKAQGSNEQFF.